This TCR beta chain was profiled in a study of cytomegalovirus exposure and HLA in healthy donors. Germline assignment: CDR1 SGHRS and CDR2 YFSETQ. The CDR3 contains 15 residues. J gave up 1 base and V 5 bases, and 7 bases lay outside the gene matches. Vbeta (60) and Jbeta (13) primers were used in the PCR. Clones were read by immunoSEQ multiplex PCR, and TCRdb kept only the in-frame ones, dropping some. The table includes 100,000 to 150,000 clones, roughly 75% detected once. The sequencing input was PBMCs. This chain links TRBV5-1 with TRBJ2-3; 7 bases align to TRBD2. The receptor comes from a woman between 45 and 65 years old in good health and CMV-seronegative. DNA for the CDR3: TGCGCCAGCAGATTTAGCGGGCCGGGCACAGATACGCAGTATTTT. Translation: CASRFSGPGTDTQYF.